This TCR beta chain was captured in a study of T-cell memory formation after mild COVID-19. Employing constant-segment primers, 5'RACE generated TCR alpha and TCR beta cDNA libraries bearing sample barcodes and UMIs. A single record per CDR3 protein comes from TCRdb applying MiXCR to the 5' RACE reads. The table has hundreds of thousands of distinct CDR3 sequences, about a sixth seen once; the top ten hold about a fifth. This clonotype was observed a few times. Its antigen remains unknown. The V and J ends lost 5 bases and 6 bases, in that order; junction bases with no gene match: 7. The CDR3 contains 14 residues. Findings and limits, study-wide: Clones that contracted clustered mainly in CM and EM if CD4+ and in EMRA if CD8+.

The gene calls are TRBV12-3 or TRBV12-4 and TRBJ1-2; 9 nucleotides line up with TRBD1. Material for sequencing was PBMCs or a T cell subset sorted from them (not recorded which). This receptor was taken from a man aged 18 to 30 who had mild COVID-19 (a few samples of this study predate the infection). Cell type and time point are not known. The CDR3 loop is CASSPGQGRDGYTF. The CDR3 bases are TGTGCCAGCAGTCCTGGACAGGGGAGGGATGGCTACACCTTC.